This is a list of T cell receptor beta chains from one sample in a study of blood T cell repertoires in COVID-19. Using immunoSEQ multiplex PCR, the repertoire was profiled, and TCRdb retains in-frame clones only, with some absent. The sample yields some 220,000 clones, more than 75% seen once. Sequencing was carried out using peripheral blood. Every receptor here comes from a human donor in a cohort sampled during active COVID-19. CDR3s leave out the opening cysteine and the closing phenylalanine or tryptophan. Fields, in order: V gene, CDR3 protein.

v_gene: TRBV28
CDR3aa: ASSLWDSLMNTEAF

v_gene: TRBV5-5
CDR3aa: ASSPGVVGTGELF

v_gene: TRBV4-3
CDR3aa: ASSQVRTRAYTEAF

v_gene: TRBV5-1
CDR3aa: ASSLGLAGLNTGELF

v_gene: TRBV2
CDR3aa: ASNQDGTNYGYT

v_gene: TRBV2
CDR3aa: AIKTTLNTGELF

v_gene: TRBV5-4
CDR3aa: ASSRTGPNTEAF

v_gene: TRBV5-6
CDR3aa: ASSPRDRGGDEQY

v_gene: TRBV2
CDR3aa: ASSELSRRNNQPQH

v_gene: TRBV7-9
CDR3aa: ASSFNNNQPQH

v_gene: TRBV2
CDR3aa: ASMVGRGLVGELF

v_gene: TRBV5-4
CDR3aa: ASSLEGDRSYEQY

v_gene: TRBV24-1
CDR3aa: ATSDPGLAADTQY

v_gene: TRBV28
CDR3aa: ASSSPSTVPGNTIY